This paragraph covers one T cell receptor (beta chain) sequence. The clone's antigen remains unknown. Base qualities are not recorded, but no much larger clone differs from it by a single base. Patients with a history of autoimmune disease or receiving systemic immunosuppression were excluded from the trial. Peripheral blood for TCR sequencing was drawn from every dose cohort at baseline, at cycle 4 day 1 and at cycle 7 day 1. Samples were obtained from an open-label, multicenter, first-in-human phase I dose-escalation trial of ivuxolimab. Adults with locally advanced or metastatic melanoma, renal cell, hepatocellular, or head and neck squamous cell carcinoma were enrolled in the trial. Before TCR sequencing, CD4+ T cells and CD8+ T cells from peripheral blood were sorted into separate populations. Genomic DNA was extracted from sorted cells for sequencing of the TCRbeta CDR3 region. The immunoSEQ Assay was used for sequencing of TCRbeta CDR3 regions. The immuneACCESS repertoire file appears here via TCRdb, limited to in-frame rearrangements. These files lack a portion of the clones; in checked studies, under half of the deficit traces to unresolved V genes, and the cause of the others is not known. This sample is represented by roughly 62,000 clones; 80% to 85% of them were singletons. In total, the top ten clones hold approximately 4.4% of the sample.

These data are taken from a study of OX40 agonist ivuxolimab in advanced cancers. Describing the broader study: Ivuxolimab was a fully human IgG2 agonistic monoclonal antibody targeting the costimulatory receptor OX40 (CD134). Prior anti-PD-1, anti-PD-L1 or anti-CTLA-4 therapy was permitted, and checkpoint inhibitors had been received by more than 35% of dose-escalation patients. Of the roughly 53 patients in dose escalation, about 20 had hepatocellular carcinoma, some 15 had melanoma, 9 had renal cell carcinoma and 9 had head and neck cancer. In the dose-escalation cohort, more than 75% of patients were male, and the mean age was roughly 60 years, with a range of about 23 to 85. The paper covers the monotherapy dose-escalation part of the phase I ivuxolimab trial, which included N ≈ 57 patients. Intravenous ivuxolimab was administered to patients every 2 weeks at six dose levels: 0.01, 0.1, 0.3, 1.5, 3 and 10 mg/kg. Partial responses were achieved by three dose-escalation patients, of whom one had hepatocellular carcinoma and two had cutaneous melanoma. The purpose of peripheral TCRbeta sequencing was to test whether ivuxolimab changed TCR sequence diversity and led to clonal T-cell expansion.

Including the terminal cysteine and phenylalanine, the CDR3 comprises 16 residues. Only the CDR3 portion is preserved as DNA: 48 bases, with reading frame beginning at the first base. From V the trimming removes 4 bases and from J it removes 12 bases, while the gene matches leave 16 bases of the junction unaccounted for. CDR1 and CDR2, looked up from the germline V gene, are MDHEN and SYDVKM. Points the paper makes about the study in general: Which antigens the clonally expanded peripheral T cells were specific for was not determined. At doses of 0.1 to 3.0 mg/kg, clonal expansion of both CD4+ and CD8+ blood T cells was observed from baseline to week 6. On average, CD8+ T cells showed more expanded clones than CD4+ T cells after ivuxolimab. In the 0.1-3.0 mg/kg groups, partial responders were among the patients with the lowest normalized peripheral clonal expansion, particularly in CD8+ T cells. Low levels of normalized T-cell clonal expansion were also shown by some nonresponding patients.

This sequence originates from an adult with an advanced solid tumor such as melanoma, head and neck, liver or kidney cancer. The chain joins TRBV28 to TRBJ1-5, and 9 junctional nucleotides match TRBD1. Sequenced material: CD4+ or CD8+ T cells sorted from blood, taken in a trial of the OX40 agonist ivuxolimab. The CDR3 amino acid sequence is: CASSSPGTGKLRRQHF. The sequence in DNA is TGTGCCAGCAGTTCCCCTGGGACAGGGAAGTTGAGGCGCCAGCATTTT.